The entry below gives a single TCR beta chain sequence along with its context. The record originates from a study of technical replicates of blood from a few donors. V was shortened by 5 bases and J by 8 bases, with 15 bases between the two germline ends. The CDR3 contains 13 residues. Germline V gives CDR1 SGHTA, CDR2 FQGNSA. The data were produced by immunoSEQ multiplex PCR, yet TCRdb's version contains in-frame clones alone and is incomplete. The table has about 95,000 clones, around 95% seen once. This TCR was sampled from a human donor in good health. V gene TRBV7-2 combines with J gene TRBJ1-2; D is perhaps TRBD1 (6 bases). Sequenced input: T cells isolated from PBMCs. This chain's CDR3 is CASSPTVQGGYTF. The CDR3 nucleotides read TGTGCCAGCAGCCCTACCGTACAGGGAGGCTACACCTTC. Full variable domain (rest looked up from reference TRBV7-2 and TRBJ1-2): GAGVSQSPSNKVTEKGKDVELRCDPISGHTALYWYRQSLGQGLEFLIYFQGNSAPDKSGLPSDRFSAERTGGSVSTLTIQRTQQEDSAVYLCASSPTVQGGYTFGSGTRLTVV.